This TCR beta chain comes out of a study of cytomegalovirus exposure and HLA in healthy donors. 60 Vbeta and 13 Jbeta primers were used in PCR. Some clones are missing from TCRdb's copy, which holds only in-frame ones; the method was immunoSEQ multiplex PCR. The sample comprises 170,000 or so clones, just under 85% of which are singletons, and 4% to 6% rests with the top ten. Study results and caveats: As a later analysis showed, a missense DCLRE1C variant was linked to trimming of TCR beta V- and J-genes.

As regards this clone: Its antigen is unknown.

This CDR3 is built from 14 residues. With 2 bases removed from V and 1 base from J, the gap between germline ends came to 8 bases. The germline V gene encodes CDR1 MNHEY and CDR2 SMNVEV (reference sequence). This receptor was obtained from a girl aged 10 to 17 in good health and CMV-seropositive. The genes are TRBV27 and TRBJ1-1; D is unclear. Sequenced sample: PBMCs. The CDR3 sequence: CASSLVGGNTEAFF. CDR3 nucleotide sequence: TGTGCCAGCAGTTTAGTCGGCGGGAACACTGAAGCTTTCTTT.